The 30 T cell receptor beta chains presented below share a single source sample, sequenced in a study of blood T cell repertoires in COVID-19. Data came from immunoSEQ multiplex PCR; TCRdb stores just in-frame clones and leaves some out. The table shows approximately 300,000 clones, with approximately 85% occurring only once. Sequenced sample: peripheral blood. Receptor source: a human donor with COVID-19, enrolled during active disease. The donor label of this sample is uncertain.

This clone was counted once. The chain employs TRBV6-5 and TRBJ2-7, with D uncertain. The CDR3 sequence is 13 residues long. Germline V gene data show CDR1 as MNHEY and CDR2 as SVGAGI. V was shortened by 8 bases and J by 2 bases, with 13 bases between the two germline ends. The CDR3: CASGTRTAYEQYF. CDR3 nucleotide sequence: TGTGCCAGCGGTACACGAACCGCCTACGAGCAGTACTTC.

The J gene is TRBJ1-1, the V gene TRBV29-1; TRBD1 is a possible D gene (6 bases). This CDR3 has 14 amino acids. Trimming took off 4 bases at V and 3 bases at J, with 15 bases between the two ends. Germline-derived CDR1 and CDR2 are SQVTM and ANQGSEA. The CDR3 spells CSVAEGGRDTEAFF. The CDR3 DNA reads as TGCAGCGTTGCCGAGGGGGGGAGGGACACTGAAGCTTTCTTT.

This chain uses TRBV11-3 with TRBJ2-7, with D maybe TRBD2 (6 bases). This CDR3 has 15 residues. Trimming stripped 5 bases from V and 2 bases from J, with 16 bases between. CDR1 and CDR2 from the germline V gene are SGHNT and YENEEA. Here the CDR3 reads CASSHGGTETYEQYF. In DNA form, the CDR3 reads TGTGCCAGCAGCCATGGGGGGACGGAGACCTACGAGCAGTACTTC.

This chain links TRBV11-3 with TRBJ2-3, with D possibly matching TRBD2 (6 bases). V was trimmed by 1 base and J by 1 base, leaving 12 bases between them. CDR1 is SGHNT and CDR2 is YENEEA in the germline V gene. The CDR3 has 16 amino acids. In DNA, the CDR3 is TGTGCCAGCAGCTTAGGGTGGGACTTGGGCACAGATACGCAGTATTTT. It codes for CASSLGWDLGTDTQYF.

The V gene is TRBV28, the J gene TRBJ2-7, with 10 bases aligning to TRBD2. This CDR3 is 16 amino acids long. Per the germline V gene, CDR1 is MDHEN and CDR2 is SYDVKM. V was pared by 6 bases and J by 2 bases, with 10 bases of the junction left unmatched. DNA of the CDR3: TGTGCCAGCAGCCTCTCCCTAGCGGGAGTGGCCTACGAGCAGTACTTC. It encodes CASSLSLAGVAYEQYF.

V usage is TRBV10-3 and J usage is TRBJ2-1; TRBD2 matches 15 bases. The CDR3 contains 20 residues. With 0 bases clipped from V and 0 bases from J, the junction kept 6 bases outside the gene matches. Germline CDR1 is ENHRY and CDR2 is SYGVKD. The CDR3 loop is CAISESGTSGRTSSYNEQFF. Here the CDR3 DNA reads TGTGCCATCAGTGAGTCCGGGACTAGCGGGAGGACCAGCTCCTACAATGAGCAGTTCTTC.

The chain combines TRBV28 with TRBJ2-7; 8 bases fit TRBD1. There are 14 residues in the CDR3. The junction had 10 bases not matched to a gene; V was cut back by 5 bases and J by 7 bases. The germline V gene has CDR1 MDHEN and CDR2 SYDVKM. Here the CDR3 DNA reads TGTGCCAGCAGTCTTAGGCAGGGGGCGAGGGAGCAGTACTTC. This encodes CASSLRQGAREQYF.

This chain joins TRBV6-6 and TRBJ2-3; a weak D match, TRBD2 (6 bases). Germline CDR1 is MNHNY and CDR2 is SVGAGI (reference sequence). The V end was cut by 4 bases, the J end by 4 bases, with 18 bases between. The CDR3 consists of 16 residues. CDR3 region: CASSFRTGTSPDTQYF. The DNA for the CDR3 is TGTGCCAGCAGTTTTCGCACCGGGACTTCCCCAGATACGCAGTATTTT.

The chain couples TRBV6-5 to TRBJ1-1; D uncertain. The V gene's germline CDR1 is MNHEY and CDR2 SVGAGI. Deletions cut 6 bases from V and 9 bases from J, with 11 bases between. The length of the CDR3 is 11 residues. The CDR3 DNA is TGTGCCAGCAGCAATAGGAGACAAGCTTTCTTT. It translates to CASSNRRQAFF.

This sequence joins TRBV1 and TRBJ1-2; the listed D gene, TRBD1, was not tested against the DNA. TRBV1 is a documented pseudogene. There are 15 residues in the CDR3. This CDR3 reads CTSSQRTGVHYGYTF. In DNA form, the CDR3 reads TGCACCAGCAGCCAAAGGACAGGGGTGCACTATGGCTACACCTTC.

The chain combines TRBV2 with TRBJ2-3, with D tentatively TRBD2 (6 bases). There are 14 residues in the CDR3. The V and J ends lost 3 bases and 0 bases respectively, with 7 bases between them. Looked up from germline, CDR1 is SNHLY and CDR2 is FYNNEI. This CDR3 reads CASSEGLSTDTQYF. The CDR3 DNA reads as TGTGCCAGCAGTGAGGGACTTAGCACAGATACGCAGTATTTT.

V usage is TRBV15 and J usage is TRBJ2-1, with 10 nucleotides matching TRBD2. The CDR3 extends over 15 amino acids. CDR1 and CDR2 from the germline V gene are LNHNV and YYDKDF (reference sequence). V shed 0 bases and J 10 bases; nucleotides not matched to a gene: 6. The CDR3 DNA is TGTGCCACCAGCAGAGAGCTAGCGGGAGTCGGCGAGCAGTTCTTC. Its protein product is CATSRELAGVGEQFF. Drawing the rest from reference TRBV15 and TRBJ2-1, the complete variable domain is DAMVIQNPRYQVTQFGKPVTLSCSQTLNHNVMYWYQQKSSQAPKLLFHYYDKDFNNEADTPDNFQSRRPNTSFCFLDIRSPGLGDTAMYLCATSRELAGVGEQFFGPGTRLTVL.

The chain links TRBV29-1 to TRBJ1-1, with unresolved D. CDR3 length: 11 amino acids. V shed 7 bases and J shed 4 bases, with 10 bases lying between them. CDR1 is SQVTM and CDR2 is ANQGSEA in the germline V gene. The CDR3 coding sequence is TGCAGCGCCGAACGGGGCACTGAAGCTTTCTTT. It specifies CSAERGTEAFF.

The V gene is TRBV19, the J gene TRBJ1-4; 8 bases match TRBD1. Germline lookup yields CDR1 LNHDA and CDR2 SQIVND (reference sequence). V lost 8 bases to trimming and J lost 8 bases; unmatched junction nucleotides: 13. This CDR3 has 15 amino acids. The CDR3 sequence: CASGGQAVFGEKLFF. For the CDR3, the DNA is TGTGCCAGTGGGGGACAGGCTGTCTTCGGAGAAAAACTGTTTTTT. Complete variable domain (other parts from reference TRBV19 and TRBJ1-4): DGGITQSPKYLFRKEGQNVTLSCEQNLNHDAMYWYRQDPGQGLRLIYYSQIVNDFQKGDIAEGYSVSREKKESFPLTVTSAQKNPTAFYLCASGGQAVFGEKLFFGSGTQLSVL.

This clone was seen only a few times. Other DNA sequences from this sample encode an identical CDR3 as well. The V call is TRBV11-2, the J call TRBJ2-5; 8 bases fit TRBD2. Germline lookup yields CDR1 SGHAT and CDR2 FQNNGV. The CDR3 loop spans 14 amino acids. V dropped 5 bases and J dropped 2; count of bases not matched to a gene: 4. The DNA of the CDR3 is TGTGCCAGCAGCCCAACTAGCGGACAAGAGACCCAGTACTTC. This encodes CASSPTSGQETQYF.

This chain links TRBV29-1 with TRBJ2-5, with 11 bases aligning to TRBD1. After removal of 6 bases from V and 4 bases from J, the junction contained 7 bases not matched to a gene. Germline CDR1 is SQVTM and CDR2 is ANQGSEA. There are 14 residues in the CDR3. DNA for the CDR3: TGCAGCGTGTGGACAGGGGGCATGGGAGAGACCCAGTACTTC. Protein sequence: CSVWTGGMGETQYF. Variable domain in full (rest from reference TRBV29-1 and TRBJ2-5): SAVISQKPSRDICQRGTSLTIQCQVDSQVTMMFWYRQQPGQSLTLIATANQGSEATYESGFVIDKFPISRPNLTFSTLTVSNMSPEDSSIYLCSVWTGGMGETQYFGPGTRLLVL.

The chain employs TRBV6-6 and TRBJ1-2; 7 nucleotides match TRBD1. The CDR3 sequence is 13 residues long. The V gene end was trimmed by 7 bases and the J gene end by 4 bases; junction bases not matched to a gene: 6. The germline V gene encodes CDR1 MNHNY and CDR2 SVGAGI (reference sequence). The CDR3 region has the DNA TGTGCCAGCAAGGGGGACAGACTCTATGGCTACACCTTC. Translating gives CASKGDRLYGYTF.

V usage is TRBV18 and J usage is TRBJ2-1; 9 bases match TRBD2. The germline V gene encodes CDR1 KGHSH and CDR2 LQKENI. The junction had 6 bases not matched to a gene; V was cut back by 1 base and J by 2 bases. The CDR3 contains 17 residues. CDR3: CASSPRREGGTYNEQFF. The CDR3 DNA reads TGTGCCAGCTCACCACGGCGGGAGGGTGGCACCTACAATGAGCAGTTCTTC.

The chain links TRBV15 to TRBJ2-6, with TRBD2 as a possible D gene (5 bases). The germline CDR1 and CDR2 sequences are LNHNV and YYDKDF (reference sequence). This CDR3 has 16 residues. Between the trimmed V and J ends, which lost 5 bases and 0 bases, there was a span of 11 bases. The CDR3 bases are TGTGCCACCAGCCCCCCGAGGGCCTCTGGGGCCAACGTCCTGACTTTC. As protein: CATSPPRASGANVLTF. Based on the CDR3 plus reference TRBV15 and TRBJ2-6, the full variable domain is DAMVIQNPRYQVTQFGKPVTLSCSQTLNHNVMYWYQQKSSQAPKLLFHYYDKDFNNEADTPDNFQSRRPNTSFCFLDIRSPGLGDTAMYLCATSPPRASGANVLTFGAGSRLTVL.

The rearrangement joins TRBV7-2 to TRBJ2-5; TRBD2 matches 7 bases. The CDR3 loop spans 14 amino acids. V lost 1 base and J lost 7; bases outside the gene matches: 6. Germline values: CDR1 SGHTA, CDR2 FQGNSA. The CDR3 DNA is TGTGCCAGCAGCTTAGGGGTCTCGGGAGGGACCCAGTACTTC. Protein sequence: CASSLGVSGGTQYF.

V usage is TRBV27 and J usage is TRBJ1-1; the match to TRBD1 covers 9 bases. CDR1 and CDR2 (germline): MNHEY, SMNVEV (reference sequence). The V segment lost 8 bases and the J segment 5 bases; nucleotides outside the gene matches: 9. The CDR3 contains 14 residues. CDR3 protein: CASGKQGAGTEAFF. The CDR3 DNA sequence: TGTGCCAGCGGAAAACAGGGGGCAGGAACTGAAGCTTTCTTT.

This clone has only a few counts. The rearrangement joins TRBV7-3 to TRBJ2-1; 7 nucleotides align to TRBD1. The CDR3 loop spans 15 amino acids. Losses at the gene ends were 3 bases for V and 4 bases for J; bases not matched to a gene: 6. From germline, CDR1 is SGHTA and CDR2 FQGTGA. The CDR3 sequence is CASSLSQGVYNEQFF. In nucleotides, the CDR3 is TGTGCCAGCAGCTTGTCGCAGGGGGTTTACAATGAGCAGTTCTTC.

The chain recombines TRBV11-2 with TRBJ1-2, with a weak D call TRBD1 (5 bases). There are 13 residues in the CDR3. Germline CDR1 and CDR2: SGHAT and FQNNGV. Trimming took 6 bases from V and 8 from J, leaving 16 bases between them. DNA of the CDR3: TGTGCCAGCAGGAAGGACACCCAGGCAGGCTACACCTTC. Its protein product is CASRKDTQAGYTF.

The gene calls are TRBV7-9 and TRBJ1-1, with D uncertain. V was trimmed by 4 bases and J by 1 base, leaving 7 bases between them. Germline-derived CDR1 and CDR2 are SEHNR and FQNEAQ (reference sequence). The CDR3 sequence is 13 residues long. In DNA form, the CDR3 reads TGTGCCAGCAGCTATTTCGGGAACACTGAAGCTTTCTTT. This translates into CASSYFGNTEAFF. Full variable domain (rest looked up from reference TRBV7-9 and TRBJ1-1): DTGVSQNPRHKITKRGQNVTFRCDPISEHNRLYWYRQTLGQGPEFLTYFQNEAQLEKSRLLSDRFSAERPKGSFSTLEIQRTEQGDSAMYLCASSYFGNTEAFFGQGTRLTVV.

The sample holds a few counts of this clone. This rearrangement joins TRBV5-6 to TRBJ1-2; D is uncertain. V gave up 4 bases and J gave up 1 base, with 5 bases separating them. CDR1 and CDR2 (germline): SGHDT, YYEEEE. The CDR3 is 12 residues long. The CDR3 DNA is TGTGCCAGCAGCCGAGTTAACTATGGCTACACCTTC. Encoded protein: CASSRVNYGYTF.

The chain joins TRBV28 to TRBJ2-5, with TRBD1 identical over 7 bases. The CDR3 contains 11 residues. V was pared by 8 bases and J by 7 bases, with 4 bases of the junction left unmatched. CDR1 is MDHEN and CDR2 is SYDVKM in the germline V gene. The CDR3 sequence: CASDRDGTQYF. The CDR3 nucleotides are TGTGCCAGCGACAGGGACGGGACCCAGTACTTC.

The CDR3 loop reads CASSIQQGASEAFF. The CDR3 region has the DNA TGTGCCAGTAGTATACAGCAGGGGGCCTCTGAAGCTTTCTTT. The V call is TRBV19, the J call TRBJ1-1; 8 bases match TRBD1. This CDR3 has 14 residues. J was trimmed by 6 bases and V by 2 bases; bases with no gene match: 5. The germline gives CDR1 LNHDA, CDR2 SQIVND (reference sequence).

DNA for the CDR3: TGTGCCAGCAGTGAAGAGGTATCTAGCACTGAAGCTTTCTTT. It codes for CASSEEVSSTEAFF. This chain connects TRBV6-4 to TRBJ1-1; D uncertain. The germline V gene has CDR1 MRHNA and CDR2 SNTAGT. This CDR3 contains 14 residues. Trimming removed 3 bases at V and 4 bases at J, with 12 bases between.

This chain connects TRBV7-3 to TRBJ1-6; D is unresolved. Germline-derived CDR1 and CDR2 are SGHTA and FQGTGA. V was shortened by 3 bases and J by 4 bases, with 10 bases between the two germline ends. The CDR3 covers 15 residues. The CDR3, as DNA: TGTGCCAGCAGCTTGTACGGGGAATATAATTCACCCCTCCACTTT. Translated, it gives CASSLYGEYNSPLHF.

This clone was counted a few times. CDR3 coding DNA: TGTGCCAGCAGTACAACAGACAGAGCTGGAAACACCATATATTTT. It codes for CASSTTDRAGNTIYF. The V gene is TRBV11-2, the J gene TRBJ1-3; possible D gene TRBD1, 5 bases. Trimming cost V 6 bases and J 2 bases, with 14 bases left between them. Germline loops: CDR1 SGHAT, CDR2 FQNNGV. The CDR3 is 15 residues long.